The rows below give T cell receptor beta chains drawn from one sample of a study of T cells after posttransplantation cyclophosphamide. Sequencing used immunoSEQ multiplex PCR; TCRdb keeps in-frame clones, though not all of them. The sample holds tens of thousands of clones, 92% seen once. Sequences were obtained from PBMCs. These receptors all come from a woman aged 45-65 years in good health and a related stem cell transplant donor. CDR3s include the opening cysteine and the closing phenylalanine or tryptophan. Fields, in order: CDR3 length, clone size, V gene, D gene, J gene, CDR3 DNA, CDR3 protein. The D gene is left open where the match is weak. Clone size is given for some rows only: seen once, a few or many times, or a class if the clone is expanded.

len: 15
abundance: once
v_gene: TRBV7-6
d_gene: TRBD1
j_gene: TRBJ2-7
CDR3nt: TGTGCCAGCAGCTCCCCGGGACAGGGGAGGAACGAGCAGTACTTC
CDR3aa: CASSSPGQGRNEQYF

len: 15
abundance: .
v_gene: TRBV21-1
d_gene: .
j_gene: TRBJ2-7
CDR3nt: TGTGCCAGCAGCCCCGTGGGGGGGATCAGCTACGAGCAGTACTTC
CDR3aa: CASSPVGGISYEQYF

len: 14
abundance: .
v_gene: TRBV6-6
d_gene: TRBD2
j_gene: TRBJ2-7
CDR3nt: TGTGCCAGCCGTCGGACTAGCGACTCCTACGAGCAGTACTTC
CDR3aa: CASRRTSDSYEQYF

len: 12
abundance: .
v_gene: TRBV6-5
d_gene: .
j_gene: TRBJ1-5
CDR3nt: TGTGCCAGCACTACAGGGTCACAGCCCCAGCATTTT
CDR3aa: CASTTGSQPQHF

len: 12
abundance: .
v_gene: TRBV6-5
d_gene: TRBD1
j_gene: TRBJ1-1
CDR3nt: TGTGCCAGCAGACAGGGGGATACTGAAGCTTTCTTT
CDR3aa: CASRQGDTEAFF

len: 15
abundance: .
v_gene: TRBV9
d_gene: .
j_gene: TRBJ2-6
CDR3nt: TGTGCCAGCAGCGTAGAGGGGGCTGGGGCCAACGTCCTGACTTTC
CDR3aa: CASSVEGAGANVLTF

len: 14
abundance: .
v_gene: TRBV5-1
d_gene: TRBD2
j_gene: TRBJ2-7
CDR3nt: TGCGCCAGCAGCCCGGGACTAGCGGCCTACGAGCAGTACTTC
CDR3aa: CASSPGLAAYEQYF

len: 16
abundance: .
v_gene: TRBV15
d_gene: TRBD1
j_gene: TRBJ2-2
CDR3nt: TGTGCCACCAGCGGACAGGGACGGCCGAACACCGGGGAGCTGTTTTTT
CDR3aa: CATSGQGRPNTGELFF

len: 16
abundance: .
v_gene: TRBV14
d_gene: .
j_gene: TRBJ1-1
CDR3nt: TGTGCCAGCAGCCAATATCTACTAAGGGGTGGGACTGAAGCTTTCTTT
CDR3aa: CASSQYLLRGGTEAFF

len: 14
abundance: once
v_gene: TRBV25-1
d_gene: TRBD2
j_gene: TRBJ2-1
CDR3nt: TGTGCCAGCAGTGTACTAGCGGGGCCCAATGAGCAGTTCTTC
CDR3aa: CASSVLAGPNEQFF

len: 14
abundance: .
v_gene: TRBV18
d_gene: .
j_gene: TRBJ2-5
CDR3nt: TGTGCCAGCTCACCACCGGCGGATGGGGAGACCCAGTACTTC
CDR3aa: CASSPPADGETQYF

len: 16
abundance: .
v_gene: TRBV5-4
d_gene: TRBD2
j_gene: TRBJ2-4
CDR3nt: TGTGCCAGCAGCTTGGCCAACGGGGGGGACCAAAACATTCAGTACTTC
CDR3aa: CASSLANGGDQNIQYF

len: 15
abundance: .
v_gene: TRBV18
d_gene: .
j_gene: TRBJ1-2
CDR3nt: TGTGCCAGCTCACCAGTGAGTCAGGGGAACCATGGCTACACCTTC
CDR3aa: CASSPVSQGNHGYTF

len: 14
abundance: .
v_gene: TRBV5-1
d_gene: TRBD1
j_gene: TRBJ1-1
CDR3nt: TGCGCCAGCAGCTCACGGACAGGTAACACTGAAGCTTTCTTT
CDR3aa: CASSSRTGNTEAFF

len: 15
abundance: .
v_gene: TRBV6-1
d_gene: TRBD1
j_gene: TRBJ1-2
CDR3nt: TGTGCCAGCACCTTTCGGGACAGGGTAGCCTTTGGCTACACCTTC
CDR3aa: CASTFRDRVAFGYTF

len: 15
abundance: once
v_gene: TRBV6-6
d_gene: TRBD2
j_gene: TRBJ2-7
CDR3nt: TGTGCCAGCAGTCCTCGAACTAGCGGGGGGACCTTTCTGTACTTC
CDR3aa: CASSPRTSGGTFLYF

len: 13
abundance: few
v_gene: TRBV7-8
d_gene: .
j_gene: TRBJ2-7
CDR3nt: TGTGCCAGCGGTGCAGGGGCGATCTACGAGCAGTACTTC
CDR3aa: CASGAGAIYEQYF

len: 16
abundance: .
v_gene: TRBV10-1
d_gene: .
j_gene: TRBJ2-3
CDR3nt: TGCGCCAGCAGTGAGTCGCTAGCCCAAGCCACAGATACGCAGTATTTT
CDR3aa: CASSESLAQATDTQYF

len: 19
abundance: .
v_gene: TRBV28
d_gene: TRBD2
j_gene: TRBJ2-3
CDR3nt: TGTGCCAGCAGTTCCCTAGCAGATTTAGCGGGAGAGGGCACAGATACGCAGTATTTT
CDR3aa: CASSSLADLAGEGTDTQYF

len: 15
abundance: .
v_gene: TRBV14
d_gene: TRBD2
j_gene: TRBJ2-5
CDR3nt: TGTGCCAGCAGCCTCCGACTAGCGGGACAAGAGACCCAGTACTTC
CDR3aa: CASSLRLAGQETQYF

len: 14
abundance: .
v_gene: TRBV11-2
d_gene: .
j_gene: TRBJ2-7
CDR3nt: TGTGCCAGCAGCCCCAACTACGTTAACTACGAGCAGTACTTC
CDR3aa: CASSPNYVNYEQYF

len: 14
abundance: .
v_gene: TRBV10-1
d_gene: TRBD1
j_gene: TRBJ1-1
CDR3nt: TGCGCCAGCAGTGATTCGGGGGCAGGGGGTGAAGCTTTCTTT
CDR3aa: CASSDSGAGGEAFF

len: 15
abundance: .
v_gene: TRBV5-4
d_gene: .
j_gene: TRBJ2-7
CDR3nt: TGTGCCAGCAGCGGCGGGACCCGACTCGGTAGGGAGCAGTACTTC
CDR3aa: CASSGGTRLGREQYF

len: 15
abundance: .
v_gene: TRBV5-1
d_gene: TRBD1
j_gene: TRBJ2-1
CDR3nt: TGCGCCAGCAGCTTGCGGGACAGGGACTACAATGAGCAGTTCTTC
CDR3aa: CASSLRDRDYNEQFF

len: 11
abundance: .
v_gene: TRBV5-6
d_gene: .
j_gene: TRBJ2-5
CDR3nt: TGTGCCAGCAGCTTGGGAGGACAAGAGTACTTC
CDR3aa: CASSLGGQEYF

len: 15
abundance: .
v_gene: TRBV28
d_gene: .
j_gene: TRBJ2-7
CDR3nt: TGTGCCAGCAGTTACACAGGGACCTCCGCCTACGAGCAGTACTTC
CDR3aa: CASSYTGTSAYEQYF

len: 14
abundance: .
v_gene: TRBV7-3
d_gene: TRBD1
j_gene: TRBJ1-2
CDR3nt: TGTGCCAGCAGCTTAGGGACAGGGGGATTTGGCTACACCTTC
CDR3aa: CASSLGTGGFGYTF

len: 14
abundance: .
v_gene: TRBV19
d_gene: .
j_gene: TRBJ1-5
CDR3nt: TGTGCCAGTTCTTCACCTAATCAGGGGCAGCCCCAGCATTTT
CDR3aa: CASSSPNQGQPQHF

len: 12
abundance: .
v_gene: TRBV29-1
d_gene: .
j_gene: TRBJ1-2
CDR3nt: TGCAGCGTTGAAGGCAGGGAGGCTGGCTACACCTTC
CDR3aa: CSVEGREAGYTF

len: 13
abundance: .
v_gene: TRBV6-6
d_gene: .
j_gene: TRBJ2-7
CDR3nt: TGTGCCAGCTCTTATGCGGAACACTACGAGCAGTACTTC
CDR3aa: CASSYAEHYEQYF

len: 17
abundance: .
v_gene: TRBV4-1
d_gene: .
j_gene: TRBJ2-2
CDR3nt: TGCGCCAGCAGCCAAGATTACGGGGGAGCGAACACCGGGGAGCTGTTTTTT
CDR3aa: CASSQDYGGANTGELFF

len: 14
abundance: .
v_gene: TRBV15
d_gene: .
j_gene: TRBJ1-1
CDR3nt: TGTGCCACCAGCATCTTTCGGGGAGGCACTGAAGCTTTCTTT
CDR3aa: CATSIFRGGTEAFF

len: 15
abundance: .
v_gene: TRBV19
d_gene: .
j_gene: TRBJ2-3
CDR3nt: TGTGCCAGTAGTATAGATATGGGGGCGCCTGATACGCAGTATTTT
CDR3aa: CASSIDMGAPDTQYF

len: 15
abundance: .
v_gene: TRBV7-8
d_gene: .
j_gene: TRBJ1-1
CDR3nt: TGTGCCAGCAGCTTAGAGAGGGCGGGAAACACTGAAGCTTTCTTT
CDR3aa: CASSLERAGNTEAFF

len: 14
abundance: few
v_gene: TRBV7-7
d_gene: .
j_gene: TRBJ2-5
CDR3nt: TGTGCCAGCAGCTTAGGCACAGCCGTAGAGACCCAGTACTTC
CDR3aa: CASSLGTAVETQYF

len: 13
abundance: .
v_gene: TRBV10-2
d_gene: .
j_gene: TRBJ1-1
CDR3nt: TGCGCCAGCAACACAGGGATGAACACTGAAGCTTTCTTT
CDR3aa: CASNTGMNTEAFF

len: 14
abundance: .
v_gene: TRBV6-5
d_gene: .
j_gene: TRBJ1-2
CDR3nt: TGTGCCAGCAGTAAGAATGAAGCTTCGTATGGTTACACCTTC
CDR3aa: CASSKNEASYGYTF

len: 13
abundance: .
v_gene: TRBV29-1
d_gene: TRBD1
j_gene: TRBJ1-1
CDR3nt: TGCAGCGTTCTCGGGACAGGGGAGAATGAAGCTTTCTTT
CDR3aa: CSVLGTGENEAFF

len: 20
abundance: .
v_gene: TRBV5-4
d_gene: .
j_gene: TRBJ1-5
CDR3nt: TGTGCCAGCAGCTTGGTTGATGGTGGGCAGGATCTATCAAGCAATCAGCCCCAGCATTTT
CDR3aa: CASSLVDGGQDLSSNQPQHF

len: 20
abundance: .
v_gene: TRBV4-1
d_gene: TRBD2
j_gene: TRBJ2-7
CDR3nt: TGCGCCAGCAGCCACCTCCCCCCGGCTAGCGGGAGACGACCGCCTAGGGGGCAGTACTTC
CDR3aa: CASSHLPPASGRRPPRGQYF

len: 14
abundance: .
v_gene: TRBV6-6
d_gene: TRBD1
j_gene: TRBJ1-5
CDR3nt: TGTGCCACCCTTGATACAGGGGGCTCGCAGCCCCAGCATTTT
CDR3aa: CATLDTGGSQPQHF

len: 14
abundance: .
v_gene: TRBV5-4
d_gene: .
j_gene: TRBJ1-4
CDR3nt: TGTGCCAGCAGCCGGGACTTGACTAATGAAAAACTGTTTTTT
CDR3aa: CASSRDLTNEKLFF

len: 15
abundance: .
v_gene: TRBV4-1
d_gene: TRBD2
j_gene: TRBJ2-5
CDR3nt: TGCGCCAGCAGGCCCTCGACAGCGGGAGGGGAGACCCAGTACTTC
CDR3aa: CASRPSTAGGETQYF

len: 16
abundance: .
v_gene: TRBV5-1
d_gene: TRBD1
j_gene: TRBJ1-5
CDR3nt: TGCGCCAGCAGCTCGTTACCGGGACAGGGGGACCAGCCCCAGCATTTT
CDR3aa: CASSSLPGQGDQPQHF

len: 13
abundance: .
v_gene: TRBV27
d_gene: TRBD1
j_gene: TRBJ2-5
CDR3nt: TGTGCCAGCAGTCACAGGGGTCCCGAGACCCAGTACTTC
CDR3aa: CASSHRGPETQYF

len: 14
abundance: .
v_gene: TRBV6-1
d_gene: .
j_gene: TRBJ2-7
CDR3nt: TGTGCCAGCAGAGTATTGACAGACTCCTACGAGCAGTACTTC
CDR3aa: CASRVLTDSYEQYF